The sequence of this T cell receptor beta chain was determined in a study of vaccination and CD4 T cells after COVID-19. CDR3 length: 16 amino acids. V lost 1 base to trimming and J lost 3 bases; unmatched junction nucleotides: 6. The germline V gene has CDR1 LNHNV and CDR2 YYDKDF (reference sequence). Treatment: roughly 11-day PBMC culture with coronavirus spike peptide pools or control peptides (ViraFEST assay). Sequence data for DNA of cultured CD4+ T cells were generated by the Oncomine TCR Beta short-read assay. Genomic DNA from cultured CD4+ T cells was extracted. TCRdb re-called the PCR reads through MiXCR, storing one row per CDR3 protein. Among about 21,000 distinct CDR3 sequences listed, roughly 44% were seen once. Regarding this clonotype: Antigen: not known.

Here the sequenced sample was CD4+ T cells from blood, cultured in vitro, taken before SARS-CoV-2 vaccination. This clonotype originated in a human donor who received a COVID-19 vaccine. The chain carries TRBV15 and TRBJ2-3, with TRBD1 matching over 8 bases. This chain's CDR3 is CATSRGQGAVTDTQYF. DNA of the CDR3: TGTGCCACCAGCAGAGGGCAGGGGGCGGTAACAGATACGCAGTATTTT.